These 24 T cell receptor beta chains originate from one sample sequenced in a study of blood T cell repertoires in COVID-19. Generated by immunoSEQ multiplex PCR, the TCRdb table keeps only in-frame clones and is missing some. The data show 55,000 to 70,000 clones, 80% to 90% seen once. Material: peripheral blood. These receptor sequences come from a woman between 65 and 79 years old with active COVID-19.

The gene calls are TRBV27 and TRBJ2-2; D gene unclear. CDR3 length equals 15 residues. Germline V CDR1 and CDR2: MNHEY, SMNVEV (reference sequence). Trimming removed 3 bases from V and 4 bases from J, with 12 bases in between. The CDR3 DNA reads TGTGCCAGCAGTTTCAATTCGGGTATCACCGGGGAGCTGTTTTTT. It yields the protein CASSFNSGITGELFF.

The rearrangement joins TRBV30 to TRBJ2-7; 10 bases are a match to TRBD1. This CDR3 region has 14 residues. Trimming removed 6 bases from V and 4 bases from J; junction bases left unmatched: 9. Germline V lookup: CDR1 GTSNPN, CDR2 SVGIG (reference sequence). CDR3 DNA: TGTGCCTGTGGAGACAGGGGGCGAGGGTACGAGCAGTACTTC. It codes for CACGDRGRGYEQYF.

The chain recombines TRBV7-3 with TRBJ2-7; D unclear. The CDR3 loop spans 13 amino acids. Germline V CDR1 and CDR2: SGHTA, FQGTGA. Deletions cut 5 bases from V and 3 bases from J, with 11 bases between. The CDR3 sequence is CASSHGSGYEQYF. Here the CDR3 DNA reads TGTGCCAGCAGCCACGGATCGGGCTACGAGCAGTACTTC.

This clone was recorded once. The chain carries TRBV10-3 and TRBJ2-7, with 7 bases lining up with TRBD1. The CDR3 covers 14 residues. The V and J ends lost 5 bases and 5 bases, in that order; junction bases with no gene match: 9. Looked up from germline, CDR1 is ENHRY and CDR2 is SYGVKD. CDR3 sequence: CAISPTGKTHEQYF. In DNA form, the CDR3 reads TGTGCCATCAGTCCGACAGGGAAAACTCACGAGCAGTACTTC.

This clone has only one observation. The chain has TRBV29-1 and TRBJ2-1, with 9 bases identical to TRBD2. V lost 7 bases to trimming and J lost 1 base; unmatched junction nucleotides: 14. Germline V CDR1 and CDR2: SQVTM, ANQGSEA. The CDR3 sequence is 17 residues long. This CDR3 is CSADPSGIRFSYNEQFF. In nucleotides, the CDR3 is TGCAGCGCCGACCCTAGCGGGATCCGGTTTTCCTACAATGAGCAGTTCTTC.

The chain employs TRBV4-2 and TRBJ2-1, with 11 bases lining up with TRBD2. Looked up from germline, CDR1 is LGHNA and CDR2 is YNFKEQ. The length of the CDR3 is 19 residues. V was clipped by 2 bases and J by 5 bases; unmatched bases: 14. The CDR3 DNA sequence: TGTGCCAGCAGCCAAATACTAGCGGGAGTGATAAGGGGGAACAATGAGCAGTTCTTC. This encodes CASSQILAGVIRGNNEQFF.

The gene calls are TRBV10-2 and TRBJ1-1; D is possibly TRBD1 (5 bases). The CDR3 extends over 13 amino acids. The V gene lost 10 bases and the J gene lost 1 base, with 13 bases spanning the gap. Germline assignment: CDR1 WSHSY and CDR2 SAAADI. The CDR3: CATRRGRNTEAFF. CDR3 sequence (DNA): TGCGCCACCCGGCGGGGGAGGAACACTGAAGCTTTCTTT.

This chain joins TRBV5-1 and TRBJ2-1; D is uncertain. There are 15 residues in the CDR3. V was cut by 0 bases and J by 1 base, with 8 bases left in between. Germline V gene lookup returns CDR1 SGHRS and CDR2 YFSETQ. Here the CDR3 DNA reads TGCGCCAGCAGCTTGGCAGATAATTCCTACAATGAGCAGTTCTTC. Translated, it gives CASSLADNSYNEQFF.

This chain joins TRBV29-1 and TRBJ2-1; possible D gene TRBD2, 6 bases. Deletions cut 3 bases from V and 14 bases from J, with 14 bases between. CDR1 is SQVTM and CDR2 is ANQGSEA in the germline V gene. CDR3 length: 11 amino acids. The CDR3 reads CSVEVGGTKFF. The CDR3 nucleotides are TGCAGCGTTGAGGTCGGCGGGACCAAGTTCTTC.

This CDR3 reads CASSRLAGSYEQYF. The CDR3 nucleotides read TGCGCCAGCAGCAGGCTAGCGGGATCCTACGAGCAGTACTTC. V and J are TRBV5-1 and TRBJ2-7, with TRBD2 identical over 9 bases. The CDR3 consists of 14 residues. Trimming removed 4 bases from V and 1 base from J; junction bases left unmatched: 3. Germline CDR1 and CDR2: SGHRS and YFSETQ.

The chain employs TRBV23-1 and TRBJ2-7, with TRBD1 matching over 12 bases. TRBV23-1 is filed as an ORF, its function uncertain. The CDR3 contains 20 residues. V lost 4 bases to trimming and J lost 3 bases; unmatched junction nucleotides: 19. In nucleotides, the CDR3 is TGCGCCAGCAGTCCCAGGGAGACGCCGGGACAGGGGGCCCCTCACTACGAGCAGTACTTC. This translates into CASSPRETPGQGAPHYEQYF.

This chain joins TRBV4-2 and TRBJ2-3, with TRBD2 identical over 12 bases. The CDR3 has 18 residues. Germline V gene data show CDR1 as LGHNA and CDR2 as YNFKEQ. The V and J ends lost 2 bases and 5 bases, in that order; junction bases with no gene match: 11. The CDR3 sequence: CASSQTGTSGRGGDTQYF. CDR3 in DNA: TGTGCCAGCAGCCAAACCGGGACTAGCGGGCGGGGGGGAGATACGCAGTATTTT.

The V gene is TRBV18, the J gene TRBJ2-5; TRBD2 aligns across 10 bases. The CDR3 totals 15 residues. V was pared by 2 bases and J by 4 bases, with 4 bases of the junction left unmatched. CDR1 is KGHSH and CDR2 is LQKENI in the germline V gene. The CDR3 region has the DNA TGTGCCAGCTCACCAGGAGTAGCGGGAGGAGAGACCCAGTACTTC. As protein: CASSPGVAGGETQYF.

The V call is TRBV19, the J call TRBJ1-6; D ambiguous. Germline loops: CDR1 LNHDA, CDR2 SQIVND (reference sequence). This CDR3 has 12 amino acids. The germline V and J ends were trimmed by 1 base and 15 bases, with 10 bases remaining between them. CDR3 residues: CASSIGPGLLHF. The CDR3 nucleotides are TGTGCCAGTAGTATAGGACCGGGTCTCCTCCACTTT.

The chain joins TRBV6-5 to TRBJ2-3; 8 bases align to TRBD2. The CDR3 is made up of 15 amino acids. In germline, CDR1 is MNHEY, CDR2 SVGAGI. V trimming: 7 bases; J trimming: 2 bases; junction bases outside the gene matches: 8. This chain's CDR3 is CASTLRGGITDTQYF. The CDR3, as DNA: TGTGCCAGCACCCTCCGGGGGGGGATCACAGATACGCAGTATTTT.

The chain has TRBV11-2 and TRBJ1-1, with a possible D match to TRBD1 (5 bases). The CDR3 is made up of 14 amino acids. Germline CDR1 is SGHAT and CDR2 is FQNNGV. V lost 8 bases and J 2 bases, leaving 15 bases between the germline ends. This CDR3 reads CASSRGRVNTEAFF. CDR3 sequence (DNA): TGTGCCAGCTCGCGGGGCAGGGTTAACACTGAAGCTTTCTTT.

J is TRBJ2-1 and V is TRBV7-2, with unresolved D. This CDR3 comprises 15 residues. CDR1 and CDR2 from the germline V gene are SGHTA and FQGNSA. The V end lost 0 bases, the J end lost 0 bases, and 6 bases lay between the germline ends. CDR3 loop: CASSLAGRSYNEQFF. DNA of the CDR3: TGTGCCAGCAGCTTAGCGGGCCGCTCCTACAATGAGCAGTTCTTC.

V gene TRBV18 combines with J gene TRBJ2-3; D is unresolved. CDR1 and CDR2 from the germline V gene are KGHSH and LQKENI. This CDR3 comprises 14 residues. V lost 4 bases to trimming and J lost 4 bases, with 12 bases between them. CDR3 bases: TGTGCCAGCTCACTGCAAGCCAGGTCAGATACGCAGTATTTT. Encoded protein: CASSLQARSDTQYF.

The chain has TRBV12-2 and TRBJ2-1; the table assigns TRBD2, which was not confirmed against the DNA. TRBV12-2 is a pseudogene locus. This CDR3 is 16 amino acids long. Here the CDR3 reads CASRLGTGLDYNEQFF. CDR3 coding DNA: TGTGCAAGTCGCTTAGGGACGGGACTCGACTACAATGAGCAGTTCTTC.

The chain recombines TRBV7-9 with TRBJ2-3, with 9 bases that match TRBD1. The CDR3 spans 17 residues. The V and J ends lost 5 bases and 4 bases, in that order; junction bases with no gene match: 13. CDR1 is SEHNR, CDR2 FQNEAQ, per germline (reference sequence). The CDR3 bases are TGTGCCAGCAGCCCGCAGCCGGGACAGGGTTGGTCAGATACGCAGTATTTT. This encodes CASSPQPGQGWSDTQYF. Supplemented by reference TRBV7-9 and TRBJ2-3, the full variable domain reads DTGVSQNPRHKITKRGQNVTFRCDPISEHNRLYWYRQTLGQGPEFLTYFQNEAQLEKSRLLSDRFSAERPKGSFSTLEIQRTEQGDSAMYLCASSPQPGQGWSDTQYFGPGTRLTVL.

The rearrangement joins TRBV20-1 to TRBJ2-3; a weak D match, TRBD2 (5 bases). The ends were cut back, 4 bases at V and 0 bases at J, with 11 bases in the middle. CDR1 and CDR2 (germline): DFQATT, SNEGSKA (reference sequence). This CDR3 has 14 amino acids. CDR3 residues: CSAIERTSTDTQYF. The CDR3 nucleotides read TGCAGTGCTATTGAGCGGACTAGCACAGATACGCAGTATTTT.

CDR3 loop: CASSLTLGSGSETQYF. CDR3 bases: TGTGCCAGCAGCCTAACCCTGGGTAGCGGGTCAGAGACCCAGTACTTC. The chain is built from TRBV11-2 and TRBJ2-5, with 7 bases aligning to TRBD2. V was pared by 5 bases and J by 4 bases, with 13 bases of the junction left unmatched. The CDR3 sequence is 16 residues long. Germline CDR1 SGHAT, CDR2 FQNNGV.

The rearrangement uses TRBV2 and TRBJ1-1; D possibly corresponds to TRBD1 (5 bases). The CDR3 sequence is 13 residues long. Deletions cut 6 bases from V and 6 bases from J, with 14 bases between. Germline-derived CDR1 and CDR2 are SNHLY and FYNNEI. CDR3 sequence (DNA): TGTGCCAGCAGGGGGAACGTAGGGGCTGAAGCTTTCTTT. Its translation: CASRGNVGAEAFF.

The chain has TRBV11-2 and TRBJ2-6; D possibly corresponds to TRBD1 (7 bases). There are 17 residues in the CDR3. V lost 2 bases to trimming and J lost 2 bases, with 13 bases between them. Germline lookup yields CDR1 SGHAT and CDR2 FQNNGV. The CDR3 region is CASSLQGGGAGANVLTF. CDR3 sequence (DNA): TGTGCCAGCAGCTTACAGGGGGGTGGTGCTGGGGCCAACGTCCTGACTTTC.